A selection of T cell receptor beta chains follows, all from one sample in a study of control samples from healthy donors and cancer patients. Measured with immunoSEQ multiplex PCR; TCRdb has only the in-frame clones, and not every one. The sample yields 130,000 or so clones, about 87% seen once. Sequencing was carried out using blood. These receptors originate from a man aged 25-40 years in good health. CDR3s leave out the opening cysteine and the closing phenylalanine or tryptophan. Fields, in order: V gene, CDR3 protein.

TRBV19 | ASSIDFAGGWGYT
TRBV7-2 | ASSFGPGVRNSPLH
TRBV28 | ASSPPGRNGYT
TRBV27 | ASALDPSSYNSPLH
TRBV11-3 | ASSLIGWGGNTEAF
TRBV19 | ASSMGTGRFIQY
TRBV5-1 | ASSLDTGKEYGYT
TRBV7-3 | ASSLIPGAGKTDTQY
TRBV30 | AWSVVPGGGPSYNEQF
TRBV5-1 | ASSARLAGRPNTGELF
TRBV24-1 | ATSDLTRNGYT
TRBV19 | ASSPSWAASDGYT
TRBV5-1 | ASSLAVTANTEAF
TRBV14 | ASSQGGSSTQY
TRBV7-3 | ASRGGDNTQY
TRBV27 | ASSFGVEQF
TRBV7-8 | ASSLVVGAQETQY
TRBV29-1 | SVEEISSYNEQF
TRBV24-1 | ATSAAGNSNQPQH
TRBV18 | ASSPQNRGPQETQY
TRBV3-1/TRBV3-2 | ASSRGGPWLNEQY
TRBV4-2 | ASSHDRASNQPQH
TRBV20-1 | SASSGRAIGQPQH
TRBV5-1 | ASSLLPGQETAF
TRBV24-1 | ATSESGHSYEQY
TRBV5-6 | ASSLLGDYGYT
TRBV5-4 | ASTSTQETQY
TRBV6-5 | ASAGQGANQPQH
TRBV6-1 | ASSETVNGYT
TRBV6-1 | ASSEVGNTIY
TRBV13 | ASSLGQGAKGNTIY
TRBV5-5 | ASSRTGQSMNTEAF
TRBV6-6 | ASRRLLAGSTDTQY
TRBV3-1/TRBV3-2 | ASKGQGATGELF
TRBV2 | ASRVDSTGTGELF
TRBV6-5 | ASSLPNQPQH
TRBV7-9 | ASSLGQGLGGANVLT
TRBV29-1 | SVIRVLNTEAF
TRBV5-1 | ASSLEGTGELF
TRBV7-8 | ASSYAPTRDTNNYGYT
TRBV29-1 | SVDTSYPPNEQF
TRBV7-9 | ASGWSSYEQY
TRBV7-6 | ASSLETRGYSYEQY
TRBV29-1 | SVEGGLAGYNEQF
TRBV12-3/TRBV12-4 | ASSLSSGNTIY
TRBV2 | ASFYRSFMNTEAF
TRBV5-1 | ASSLEGQGSGYT
TRBV10-3 | AISGGQDQPQH
TRBV30 | AWRRGGQMNTEAF
TRBV5-1 | ASSQGGTANEQF
TRBV7-6 | ASSLWLRGGVGELF